The T cell receptor beta chain described here comes from a study of cytomegalovirus exposure and HLA in healthy donors. Amplification used 60 Vbeta primers and 13 Jbeta primers. The repertoire was sequenced with immunoSEQ multiplex PCR; TCRdb's copy has only in-frame clones and lacks some. The table includes around 110,000 clones, 8.5% to 10% detected once. The germline gives CDR1 LNHDA, CDR2 SQIVND (reference sequence). This CDR3 region has 14 residues. V shed 5 bases, J shed 6 bases, and the junction held 4 bases outside the gene matches. There are a few counts of this clone. This chain uses TRBV19 with TRBJ2-7; 13 positions match TRBD2. Sequenced sample: PBMCs. The sequence came from a man younger than 40 in good health and CMV-seronegative. The CDR3 bases are TGTGCCAGTAGTTTGACTAGCGGGGGGACCGAGCAGTACTTC. Residues: CASSLTSGGTEQYF.